This T cell receptor beta chain derives from a study of PD-1 blockade in classical Hodgkin lymphoma. General study findings and limits: Repertoire difference causes, possibly disease activity or prior therapy, remain undefined. Diminished baseline TCR diversity has been reported in newly diagnosed patients relative to healthy donors.

Clones were read by immunoSEQ multiplex PCR, and TCRdb kept only the in-frame ones, dropping some. The repertoire consists of 30,000 to 40,000 clones, with around 89% occurring once and the leading ten covering less than 0.25%. Only one count was recorded for this clone. Antigen unknown. The time point here: newly diagnosed, previously untreated cHL patient sample. Thawed PBMCs were the source of CD4+ T cells, purified by magnetic negative selection. Serving as comparison were PBMCs from newly diagnosed, untreated classical Hodgkin lymphoma, which were sequenced alongside the relapsed/refractory trial patients. The CDR3 consists of 14 residues. Germline-derived CDR1 and CDR2 are KGHSH and LQKENI. V shed 6 bases and J shed 4 bases, with 12 bases lying between them.

This TCR came from a human donor with classical Hodgkin lymphoma. This chain links TRBV18 with TRBJ2-2, with D possibly called TRBD1 or TRBD2 (5 bases each). The sample taken for sequencing was CD4+ T cells from blood. CDR3 nucleotide sequence: TGTGCCAGCTCTCGAGGGGTCGGCACCGGGGAGCTGTTTTTT. As protein: CASSRGVGTGELFF. The whole variable domain, filled in from reference TRBV18 and TRBJ2-2, reads NAGVMQNPRHLVRRRGQEARLRCSPMKGHSHVYWYRQLPEEGLKFMVYLQKENIIDESGMPKERFSAEFPKEGPSILRIQQVVRGDSAAYFCASSRGVGTGELFFGEGSRLTVL.